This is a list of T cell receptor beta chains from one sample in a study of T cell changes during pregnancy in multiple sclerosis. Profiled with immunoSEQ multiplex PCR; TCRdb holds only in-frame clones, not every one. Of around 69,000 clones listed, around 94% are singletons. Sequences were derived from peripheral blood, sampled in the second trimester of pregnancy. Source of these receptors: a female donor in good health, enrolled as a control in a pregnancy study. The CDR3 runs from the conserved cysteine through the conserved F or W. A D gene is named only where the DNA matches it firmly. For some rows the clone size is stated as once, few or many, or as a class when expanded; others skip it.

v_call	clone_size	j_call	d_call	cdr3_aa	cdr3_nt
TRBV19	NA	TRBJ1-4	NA	CASSRKGDISEKLFF	TGTGCCAGTAGCCGGAAGGGGGACATTAGTGAAAAACTGTTTTTT
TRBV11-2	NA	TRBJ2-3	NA	CASSLGTRGDTQYF	TGTGCCAGCAGCTTGGGCACTAGAGGAGATACGCAGTATTTT
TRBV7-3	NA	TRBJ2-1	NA	CASSPGGLEQFF	TGTGCCAGCAGCCCGGGGGGCCTCGAGCAGTTCTTC
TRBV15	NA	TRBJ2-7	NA	CATSTSSSYEQYF	TGTGCCACCAGCACATCCAGCTCCTACGAGCAGTACTTC
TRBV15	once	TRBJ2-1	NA	CATSWTRSGGDGNEQFF	TGTGCCACCAGCTGGACCCGCTCTGGCGGGGATGGCAATGAGCAGTTCTTC
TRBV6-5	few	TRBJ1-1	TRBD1	CASSYQDRETEAFF	TGTGCCAGCAGTTACCAGGACAGGGAGACTGAAGCTTTCTTT
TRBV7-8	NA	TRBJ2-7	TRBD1	CASSLGKRQGSYEQYF	TGTGCCAGCAGCTTAGGAAAGCGACAGGGATCCTACGAGCAGTACTTC
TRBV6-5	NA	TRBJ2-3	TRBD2	CASSSLAGGHPDTQYF	TGTGCCAGCAGTTCCCTAGCGGGGGGGCATCCAGATACGCAGTATTTT
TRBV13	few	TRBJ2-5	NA	CASSSTAGAEETQYF	TGTGCCAGCAGCTCCACGGCGGGGGCCGAAGAGACCCAGTACTTC
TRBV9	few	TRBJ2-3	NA	CASSVGGPGPDTQYF	TGTGCCAGCAGCGTAGGGGGGCCCGGACCAGATACGCAGTATTTT
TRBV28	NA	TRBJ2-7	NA	CAGSVPGTYEQYF	TGTGCCGGCTCAGTTCCTGGCACCTACGAGCAGTACTTC
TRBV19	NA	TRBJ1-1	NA	CASSIARAGRTEAFF	TGTGCCAGTAGTATAGCCCGCGCAGGGCGCACTGAAGCTTTCTTT
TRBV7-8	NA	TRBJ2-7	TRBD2	CASSSPSGTSGEQYF	TGTGCCAGCAGCTCCCCCTCCGGGACTAGCGGCGAGCAGTACTTC
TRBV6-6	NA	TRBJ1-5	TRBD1	CAATQGGHQPQHF	TGTGCCGCGACGCAGGGGGGCCATCAGCCCCAGCATTTT
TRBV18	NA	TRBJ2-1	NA	CASSTQLALSSYNEQFF	TGTGCCAGCTCAACACAACTAGCCCTCAGCTCCTACAATGAGCAGTTCTTC
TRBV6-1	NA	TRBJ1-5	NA	CASSERGGVEQPQHF	TGTGCCAGCAGTGAACGAGGAGGGGTAGAGCAGCCCCAGCATTTT
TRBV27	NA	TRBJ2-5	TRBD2	CASSSSGWTSGGPETQYF	TGTGCCAGCAGTTCATCTGGATGGACTAGCGGGGGCCCAGAGACCCAGTACTTC
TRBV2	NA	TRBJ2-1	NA	CASRGGVQFF	TGTGCCAGCAGGGGCGGGGTACAGTTCTTC
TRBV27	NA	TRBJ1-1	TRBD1	CASSLGQGFEAFF	TGTGCCAGCAGTCTCGGACAGGGCTTTGAAGCTTTCTTT
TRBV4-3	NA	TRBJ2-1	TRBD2	CASSQELAPDEQFF	TGCGCCAGCAGCCAAGAACTAGCGCCGGATGAGCAGTTCTTC
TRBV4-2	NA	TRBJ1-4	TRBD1	CASSPQTGGLEKLFF	TGTGCCAGCAGCCCCCAGACAGGGGGTCTTGAAAAACTGTTTTTT
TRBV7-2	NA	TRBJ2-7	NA	CASSLVRGRHEQYF	TGTGCCAGCAGCTTAGTGAGAGGGCGGCACGAGCAGTACTTC
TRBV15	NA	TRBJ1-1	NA	CATSVDRGLNTEAFF	TGTGCCACCAGCGTCGACAGAGGTTTGAACACTGAAGCTTTCTTT
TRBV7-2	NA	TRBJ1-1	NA	CASSLGHGTEAFF	TGTGCCAGCAGCTTAGGCCATGGGACAGAAGCTTTCTTT
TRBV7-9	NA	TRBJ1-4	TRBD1	CASIGTANEKLFF	TGTGCCAGCATCGGGACAGCTAATGAAAAACTGTTTTTT
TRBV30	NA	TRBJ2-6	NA	CASGRGANVLTF	TGTGCCTCCGGCAGGGGGGCCAACGTCCTGACTTTC
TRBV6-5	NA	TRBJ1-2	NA	CASSGHSGDYGYTF	TGTGCCAGCAGTGGACACAGTGGGGATTATGGCTACACCTTC
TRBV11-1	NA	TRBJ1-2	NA	CASSQKPGRRQIYGYTF	TGTGCCAGCAGCCAAAAGCCAGGACGTAGACAGATCTATGGCTACACCTTC
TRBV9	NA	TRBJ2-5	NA	CASSVRGGLQETQYF	TGTGCCAGCAGCGTAAGGGGGGGGCTACAAGAGACCCAGTACTTC
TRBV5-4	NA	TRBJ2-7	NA	CASSWGDGGAYEQYF	TGTGCCAGCAGCTGGGGGGACGGCGGAGCCTACGAGCAGTACTTC
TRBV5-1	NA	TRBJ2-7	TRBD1	CASSPDRDRVKIPYFYEQYF	TGCGCCAGCAGCCCGGACCGGGACAGGGTAAAAATCCCCTACTTCTACGAGCAGTACTTC
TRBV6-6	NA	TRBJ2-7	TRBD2	CASIERRGGLNEQYF	TGTGCCAGCATTGAAAGGCGGGGGGGCCTTAACGAGCAGTACTTC
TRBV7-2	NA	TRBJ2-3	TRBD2	CASSSGLAGGPDTQYF	TGTGCCAGCAGCTCGGGACTAGCGGGGGGGCCAGATACGCAGTATTTT
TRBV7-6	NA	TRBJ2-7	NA	CASSSLTGTVYEQYF	TGTGCCAGCAGTTCCCTGACAGGCACCGTCTACGAGCAGTACTTC
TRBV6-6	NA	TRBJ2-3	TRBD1	CASSYRDRGKGGTQYF	TGTGCCAGCAGTTACCGGGACAGGGGAAAGGGGGGGACGCAGTATTTT
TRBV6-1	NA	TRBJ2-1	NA	CASSGDIYNEQFF	TGTGCCAGCAGTGGGGACATTTACAATGAGCAGTTCTTC
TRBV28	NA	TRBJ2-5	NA	CASRGGPRETQYF	TGTGCCAGCAGGGGCGGGCCCCGTGAGACCCAGTACTTC
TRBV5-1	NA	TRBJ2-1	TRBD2	CASSLGGSGKQFF	TGCGCCAGCAGCCTGGGGGGGAGCGGGAAGCAGTTCTTC
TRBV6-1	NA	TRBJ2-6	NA	CASSEARGAGANVLTF	TGTGCCAGCAGTGAAGCCAGGGGGGCTGGGGCCAACGTCCTGACTTTC
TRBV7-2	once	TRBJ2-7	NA	CASSSRGGNYEQYF	TGTGCCAGCAGCTCCCGAGGCGGCAACTACGAGCAGTACTTC
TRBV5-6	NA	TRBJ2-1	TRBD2	CASSSTGTSGGNEQFF	TGTGCCAGCAGCTCGACCGGGACTAGCGGGGGGAATGAGCAGTTCTTC
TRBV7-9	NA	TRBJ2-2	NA	CASSSAPLELFF	TGTGCCAGCAGCTCCGCGCCCTTGGAGCTGTTTTTT
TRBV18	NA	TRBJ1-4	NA	CASSPVTRRLGEKLFF	TGTGCCAGCTCACCCGTGACACGGCGTCTCGGTGAAAAACTGTTTTTT
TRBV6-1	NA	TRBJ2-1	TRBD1	CASIPWTGIFNEQFF	TGTGCCAGCATCCCGTGGACAGGGATATTCAATGAGCAGTTCTTC
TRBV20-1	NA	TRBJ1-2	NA	CSAGGPAGYF	TGCAGTGCGGGGGGGCCAGCAGGCTACTTC
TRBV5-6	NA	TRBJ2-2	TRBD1	CASSPSDRDTGELFF	TGTGCCAGCAGCCCCTCGGACAGGGATACCGGGGAGCTGTTTTTT
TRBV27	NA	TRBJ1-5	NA	CASSSQVHQPQHF	TGTGCCAGCAGTTCCCAGGTACATCAGCCCCAGCATTTT
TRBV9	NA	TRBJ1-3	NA	CASSPTGVSGNTIYF	TGTGCCAGCAGCCCCACGGGAGTCTCTGGAAACACCATATATTTT
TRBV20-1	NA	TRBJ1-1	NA	CSAYRVEAFF	TGCAGTGCATACAGGGTCGAAGCTTTCTTT
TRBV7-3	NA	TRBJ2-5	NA	CASSLIGQPETQYF	TGTGCCAGCAGCTTAATTGGGCAGCCGGAGACCCAGTACTTC
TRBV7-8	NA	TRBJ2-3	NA	CASSPPITGAAGGTQYF	TGTGCCAGCAGCCCCCCGATTACAGGGGCCGCCGGGGGTACGCAGTATTTT
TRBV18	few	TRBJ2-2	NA	CASSPDRNTGELFF	TGTGCCAGCTCCCCGGACAGGAACACCGGGGAGCTGTTTTTT
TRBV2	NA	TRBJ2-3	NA	CASSDYTGDTQYF	TGTGCCAGCAGCGACTACACGGGAGATACGCAGTATTTT
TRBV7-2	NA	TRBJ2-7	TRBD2	CASSPPAGGREQYF	TGTGCCAGCAGCCCCCCAGCGGGGGGGCGCGAGCAGTACTTC
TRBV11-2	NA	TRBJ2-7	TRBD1	CASSFGTGALRYEQYF	TGTGCCAGCAGCTTTGGGACAGGCGCTTTAAGGTACGAGCAGTACTTC
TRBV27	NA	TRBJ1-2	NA	CASSLYGGYGYTF	TGTGCCAGCAGTTTATACGGGGGCTATGGCTACACCTTC
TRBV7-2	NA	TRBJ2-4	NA	CASSLVPKGDIQYF	TGTGCCAGCAGCTTAGTACCAAAGGGGGACATTCAGTACTTC
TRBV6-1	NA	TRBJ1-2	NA	CASSGAAGKYGYTF	TGTGCCAGCAGTGGGGCGGCAGGGAAGTATGGCTACACCTTC
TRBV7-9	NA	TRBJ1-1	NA	CASSSAWGDTEAFF	TGTGCCAGCAGCTCGGCATGGGGGGACACTGAAGCTTTCTTT
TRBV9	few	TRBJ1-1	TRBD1	CASSPRQGDNTEAFF	TGTGCCAGCAGCCCGCGACAGGGTGACAACACTGAAGCTTTCTTT